What follows are 6 T cell receptor beta chains derived from one specimen sequenced in a study of T cells after posttransplantation cyclophosphamide. Sequenced by immunoSEQ multiplex PCR; TCRdb stores in-frame clones only, minus some. The sample shows 25,000 to 30,000 clones, 70% to 90% of them seen only once. The sequencing input was PBMCs. The receptors derive from a man in his fifties.

V and J are TRBV27 and TRBJ2-5, with a tentative D call TRBD1 (6 bases). The V gene lost 6 bases and the J gene lost 4 bases, with 18 bases spanning the gap. Germline V gene data show CDR1 as MNHEY and CDR2 as SMNVEV (reference sequence). The CDR3 extends over 15 amino acids. CDR3 region: CASRTLLGAAETQYF. DNA of the CDR3: TGTGCCAGCAGAACATTATTGGGGGCCGCAGAGACCCAGTACTTC.

On this clone: Germline and junction disagree at one end, which may indicate a read error. V gene TRBV7-7 combines with J gene TRBJ2-3, with TRBD1 matching 9 bases. Germline CDR1 SSHAT, CDR2 FNYEAQ (reference sequence). This CDR3 has 15 amino acids. DNA for the CDR3: TGTGCTAGCAGCACTACAGGGGGCGCAACAGATACGCAGTATTTT. Amino acid sequence: CASSTTGGATDTQYF.

This chain connects TRBV28 to TRBJ2-7; 10 positions agree with TRBD1. Germline-derived CDR1 and CDR2 are MDHEN and SYDVKM. The CDR3 has 15 amino acids. The ends lost 6 bases at V and 4 bases at J; junction bases unmatched: 9. The chain's CDR3 is CASSPPGQGLYEQYF. DNA of the CDR3: TGTGCCAGCAGCCCACCGGGACAGGGGCTGTACGAGCAGTACTTC. Supplemented by reference TRBV28 and TRBJ2-7, the full variable domain reads DVKVTQSSRYLVKRTGEKVFLECVQDMDHENMFWYRQDPGLGLRLIYFSYDVKMKEKGDIPEGYSVSREKKERFSLILESASTNQTSMYLCASSPPGQGLYEQYFGPGTRLTVT.

A few counts support this clone. CDR3 nucleotide sequence: TGTGCCAGCAGCCAAGATTTGCAGGGCCCTGAAGCTTTCTTT. This translates into CASSQDLQGPEAFF. V usage is TRBV4-2 and J usage is TRBJ1-1, with a possible D match to TRBD1 (5 bases). CDR3 size: 14 residues. V was pared by 0 bases and J by 6 bases, with 11 bases between. From germline, CDR1 is LGHNA and CDR2 YNFKEQ.

This chain joins TRBV11-3 and TRBJ2-1; 9 bases match TRBD2. The ends lost 1 base at V and 15 bases at J; junction bases unmatched: 7. Germline CDR1 SGHNT, CDR2 YENEEA. CDR3 length equals 13 residues. CDR3 nucleotides: TGTGCCAGCAGCTTAGTATGGCGGGAGGGCATGTTCTTC. Its translation is CASSLVWREGMFF.

The chain couples TRBV4-3 to TRBJ2-2; 9 bases align to TRBD1. The J segment lost 6 bases and the V segment lost 8 bases, leaving 7 bases of the junction unmatched. CDR3 length equals 14 residues. CDR1 and CDR2 (germline): LGHNA, YSLEER. The chain's CDR3 is CASRGTGRAGELFF. CDR3 nucleotides: TGCGCCAGCCGGGGGACAGGGAGGGCCGGGGAGCTGTTTTTT.